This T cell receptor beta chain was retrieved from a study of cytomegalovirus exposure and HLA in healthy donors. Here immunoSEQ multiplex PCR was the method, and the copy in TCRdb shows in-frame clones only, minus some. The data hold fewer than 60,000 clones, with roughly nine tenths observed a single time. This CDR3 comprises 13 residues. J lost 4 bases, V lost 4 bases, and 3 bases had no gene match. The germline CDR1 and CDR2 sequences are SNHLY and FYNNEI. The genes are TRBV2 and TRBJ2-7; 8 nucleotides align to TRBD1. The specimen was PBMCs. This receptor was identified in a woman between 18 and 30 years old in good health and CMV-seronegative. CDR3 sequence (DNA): TGTGCCAGCAGTGGACAGGGGAGGTACGAGCAGTACTTC. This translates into CASSGQGRYEQYF.